This T cell receptor beta chain appears in the sequencing data of a study of CD8 T cell repertoires and HIV-1 epitope variants. In the study overall: Separate wells received one of Twenty-five Gag or Nef variant peptides. Controls were a CMV, EBV and flu pool, Ebola AY9, and no peptide. The baseline condition was 1M T cells left uncultured.

Using immunoSEQ multiplex PCR, the repertoire was profiled, and TCRdb retains in-frame clones only, with some absent. The profile shows 95,000 or so clones, roughly 77% of them singletons. The germline CDR1 and CDR2 sequences are MDHEN and SYDVKM. The V and J ends lost 5 bases and 4 bases respectively, with 25 bases between them. The CDR3 runs 18 residues. V gene TRBV28 combines with J gene TRBJ2-3; the D gene is possibly TRBD1 (5 bases). This clonotype was sampled from a male donor with HIV. Sequencing input: uncultured baseline CD8+ T cells from peripheral blood mononuclear cells (PBMCs). CDR3 loop: CASSRFHIQAAGPDTQYF. The CDR3, as DNA: TGTGCCAGCAGTCGCTTCCACATACAGGCCGCAGGGCCAGATACGCAGTATTTT.